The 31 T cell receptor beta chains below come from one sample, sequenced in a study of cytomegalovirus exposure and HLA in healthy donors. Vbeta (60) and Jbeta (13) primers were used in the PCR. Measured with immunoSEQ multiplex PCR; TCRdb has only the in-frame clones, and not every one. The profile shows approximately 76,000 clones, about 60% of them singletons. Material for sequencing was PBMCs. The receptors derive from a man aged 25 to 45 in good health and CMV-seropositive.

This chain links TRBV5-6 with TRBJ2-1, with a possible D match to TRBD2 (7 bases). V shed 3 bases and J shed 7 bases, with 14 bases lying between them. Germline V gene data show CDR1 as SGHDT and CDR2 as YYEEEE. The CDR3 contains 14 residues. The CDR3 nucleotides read TGTGCCAGCAGCTCGGGGGAGGGGGTTAATGAGCAGTTCTTC. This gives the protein CASSSGEGVNEQFF.

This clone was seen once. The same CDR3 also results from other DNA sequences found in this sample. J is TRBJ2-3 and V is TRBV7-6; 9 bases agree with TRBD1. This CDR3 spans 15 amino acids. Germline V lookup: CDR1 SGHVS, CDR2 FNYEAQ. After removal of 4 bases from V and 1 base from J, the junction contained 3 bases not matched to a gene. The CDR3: CASSSRTGGTDTQYF. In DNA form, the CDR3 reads TGTGCCAGCAGCTCCCGGACAGGGGGCACAGATACGCAGTATTTT.

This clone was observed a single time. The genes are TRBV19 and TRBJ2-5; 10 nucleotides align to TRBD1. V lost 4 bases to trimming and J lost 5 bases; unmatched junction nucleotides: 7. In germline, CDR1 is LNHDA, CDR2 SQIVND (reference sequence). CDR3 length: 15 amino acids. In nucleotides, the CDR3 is TGTGCCAGTAGTACCACACGGACAGGGGGGGAGACCCAGTACTTC. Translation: CASSTTRTGGETQYF.

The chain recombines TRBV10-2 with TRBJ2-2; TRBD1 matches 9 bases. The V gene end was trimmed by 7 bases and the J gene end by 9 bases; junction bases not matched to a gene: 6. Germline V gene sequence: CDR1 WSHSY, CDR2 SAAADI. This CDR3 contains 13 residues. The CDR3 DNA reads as TGCGCCAGCATCGCGGACAGGGGAAGGGAGCTGTTTTTT. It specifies CASIADRGRELFF.

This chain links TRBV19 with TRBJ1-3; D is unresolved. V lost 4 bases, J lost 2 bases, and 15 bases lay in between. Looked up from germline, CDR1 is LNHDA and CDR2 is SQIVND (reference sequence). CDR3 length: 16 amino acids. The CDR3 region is CASSTPPGRAGNTIYF. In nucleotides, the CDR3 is TGTGCCAGTAGTACCCCTCCAGGTCGCGCTGGAAACACCATATATTTT.

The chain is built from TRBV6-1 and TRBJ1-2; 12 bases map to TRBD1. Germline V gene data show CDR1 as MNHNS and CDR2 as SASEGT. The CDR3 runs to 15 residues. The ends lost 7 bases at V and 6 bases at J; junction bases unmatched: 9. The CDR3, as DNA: TGTGCCAGCACCCTCCGGGACAGGGGGCGAGATGGCTACACCTTC. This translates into CASTLRDRGRDGYTF.

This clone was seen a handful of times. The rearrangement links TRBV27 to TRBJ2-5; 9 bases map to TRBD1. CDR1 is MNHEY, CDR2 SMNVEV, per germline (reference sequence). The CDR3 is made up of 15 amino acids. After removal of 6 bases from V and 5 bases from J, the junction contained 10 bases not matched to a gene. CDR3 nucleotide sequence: TGTGCCAGCAGAAATAGGGACAGGGTGTGGGAGACCCAGTACTTC. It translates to CASRNRDRVWETQYF.

The CDR3, as DNA: TGTGCCAGCAGCACAATGACAGGGAAGAATGAGCAGTTCTTC. Its protein is CASSTMTGKNEQFF. The gene calls are TRBV7-3 and TRBJ2-1, with TRBD1 identical over 7 bases. The CDR3 consists of 14 residues. V was clipped by 5 bases and J by 7 bases; unmatched bases: 8. Germline V CDR1 and CDR2: SGHTA, FQGTGA.

The CDR3 protein is CASSLAGLKGNEQFF. For the CDR3, the DNA is TGCGCCAGCAGCTTGGCGGGACTTAAGGGCAATGAGCAGTTCTTC. The V and J genes are TRBV5-1 and TRBJ2-1, with a tentative D call TRBD2 (6 bases). This CDR3 contains 15 residues. Germline CDR1 is SGHRS and CDR2 is YFSETQ. V was pared by 0 bases and J by 6 bases, with 13 bases between.

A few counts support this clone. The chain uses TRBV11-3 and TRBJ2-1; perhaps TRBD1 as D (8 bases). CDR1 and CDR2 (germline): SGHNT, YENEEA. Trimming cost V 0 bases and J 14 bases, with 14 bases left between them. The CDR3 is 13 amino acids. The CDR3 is CASSLDHRGGKFF. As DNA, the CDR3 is TGTGCCAGCAGCTTAGATCACAGGGGGGGAAAGTTCTTC.

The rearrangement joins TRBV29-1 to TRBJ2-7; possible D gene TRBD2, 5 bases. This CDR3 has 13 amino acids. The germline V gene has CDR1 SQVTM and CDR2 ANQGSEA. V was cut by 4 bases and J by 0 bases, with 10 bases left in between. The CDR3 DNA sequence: TGCAGCGTTGGAGCCGGGGTCTCCTACGAGCAGTACTTC. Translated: CSVGAGVSYEQYF.

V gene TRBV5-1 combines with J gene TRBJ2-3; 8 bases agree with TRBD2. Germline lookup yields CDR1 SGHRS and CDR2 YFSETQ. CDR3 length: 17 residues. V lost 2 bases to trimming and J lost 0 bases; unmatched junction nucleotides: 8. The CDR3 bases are TGCGCCAGCAGCTTTTCCGCCCTAGCGGGCAGCACAGATACGCAGTATTTT. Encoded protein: CASSFSALAGSTDTQYF.

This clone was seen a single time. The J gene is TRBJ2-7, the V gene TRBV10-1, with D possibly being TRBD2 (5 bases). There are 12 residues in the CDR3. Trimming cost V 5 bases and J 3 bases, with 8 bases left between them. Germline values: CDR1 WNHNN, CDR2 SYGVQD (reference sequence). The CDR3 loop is CASSRRFYEQYF. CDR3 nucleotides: TGCGCCAGCAGTCGGAGGTTCTACGAGCAGTACTTC.

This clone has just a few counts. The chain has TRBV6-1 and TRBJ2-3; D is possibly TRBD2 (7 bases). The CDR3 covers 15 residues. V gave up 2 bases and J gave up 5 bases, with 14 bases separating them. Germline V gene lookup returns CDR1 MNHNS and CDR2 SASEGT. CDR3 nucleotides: TGTGCCAGCAGTGAAAGGGGGGGGGAATTAGATACGCAGTATTTT. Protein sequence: CASSERGGELDTQYF.

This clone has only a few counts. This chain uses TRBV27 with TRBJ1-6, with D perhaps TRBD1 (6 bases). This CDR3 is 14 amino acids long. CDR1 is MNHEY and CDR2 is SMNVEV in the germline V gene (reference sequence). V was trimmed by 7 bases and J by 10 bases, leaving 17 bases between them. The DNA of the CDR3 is TGTGCCAGCACCCTGCGGGCAGGGGCCTCACCCCTCCACTTT. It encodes CASTLRAGASPLHF.

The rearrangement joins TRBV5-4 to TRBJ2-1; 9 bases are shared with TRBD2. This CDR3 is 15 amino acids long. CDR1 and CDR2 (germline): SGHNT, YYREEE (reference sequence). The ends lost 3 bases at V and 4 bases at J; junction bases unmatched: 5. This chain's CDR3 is CASSSGLALYNEQFF. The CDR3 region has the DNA TGTGCCAGCAGCTCGGGACTAGCCCTATACAATGAGCAGTTCTTC.

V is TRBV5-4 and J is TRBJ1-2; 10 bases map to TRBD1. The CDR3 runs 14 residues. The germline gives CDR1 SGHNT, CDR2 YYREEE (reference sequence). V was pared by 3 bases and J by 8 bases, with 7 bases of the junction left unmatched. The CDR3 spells CASSYRDRGGGYTF. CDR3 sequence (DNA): TGTGCCAGCAGCTACCGGGACAGGGGTGGAGGCTACACCTTC.

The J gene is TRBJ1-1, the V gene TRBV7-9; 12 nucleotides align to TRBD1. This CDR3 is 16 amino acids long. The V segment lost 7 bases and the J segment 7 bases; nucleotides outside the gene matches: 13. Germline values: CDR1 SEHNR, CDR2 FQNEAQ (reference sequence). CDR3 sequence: CASTVGTGGHVVEAFF. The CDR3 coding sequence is TGTGCCAGCACCGTAGGGACAGGGGGCCACGTTGTTGAAGCTTTCTTT.

The CDR3 here is CASSPQGSYHNFYGYTF. The CDR3 DNA reads as TGTGCCAGCAGCCCCCAGGGCAGCTACCATAACTTTTATGGCTACACCTTC. The chain has TRBV14 and TRBJ1-2; possibly TRBD1 for D (5 bases). V lost 4 bases and J 5 bases, leaving 23 bases between the germline ends. CDR1 and CDR2 (germline): SGHDN, FVKESK. This CDR3 spans 17 amino acids. Filled out from reference TRBV14 and TRBJ1-2, the complete variable domain reads EAGVTQFPSHSVIEKGQTVTLRCDPISGHDNLYWYRRVMGKEIKFLLHFVKESKQDESGMPNNRFLAERTGGTYSTLKVQPAELEDSGVYFCASSPQGSYHNFYGYTFGSGTRLTVV.

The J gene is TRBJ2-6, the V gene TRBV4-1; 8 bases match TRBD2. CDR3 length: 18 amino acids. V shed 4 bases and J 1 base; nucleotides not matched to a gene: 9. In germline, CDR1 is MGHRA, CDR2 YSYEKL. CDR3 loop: CASSPGGRSSSGANVLTF. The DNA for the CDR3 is TGCGCCAGCAGCCCGGGAGGGCGGAGTTCATCTGGGGCCAACGTCCTGACTTTC.

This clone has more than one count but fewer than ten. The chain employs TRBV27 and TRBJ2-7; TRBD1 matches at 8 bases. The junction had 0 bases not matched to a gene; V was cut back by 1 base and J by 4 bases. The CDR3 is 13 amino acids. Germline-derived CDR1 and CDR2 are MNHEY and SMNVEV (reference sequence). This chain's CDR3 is CASSLYRGYEQYF. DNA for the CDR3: TGTGCCAGCAGTTTATACAGGGGGTACGAGCAGTACTTC.

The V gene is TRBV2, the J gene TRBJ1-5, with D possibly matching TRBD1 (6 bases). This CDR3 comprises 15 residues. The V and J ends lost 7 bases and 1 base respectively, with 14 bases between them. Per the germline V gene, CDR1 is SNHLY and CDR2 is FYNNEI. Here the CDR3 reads CASKNRDISNQPQHF. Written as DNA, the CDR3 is TGTGCCAGCAAGAATAGGGACATCAGCAATCAGCCCCAGCATTTT.

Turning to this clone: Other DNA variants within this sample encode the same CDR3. DNA for the CDR3: TGCGCCAGCAGCTTGGACTTAAACACCGGGGAGCTGTTTTTT. Protein product: CASSLDLNTGELFF. V is TRBV5-1 and J is TRBJ2-2; D uncertain. Germline CDR1 SGHRS, CDR2 YFSETQ. Between the trimmed V and J ends, which lost 0 bases and 2 bases, there was a span of 5 bases. The CDR3 totals 14 residues.

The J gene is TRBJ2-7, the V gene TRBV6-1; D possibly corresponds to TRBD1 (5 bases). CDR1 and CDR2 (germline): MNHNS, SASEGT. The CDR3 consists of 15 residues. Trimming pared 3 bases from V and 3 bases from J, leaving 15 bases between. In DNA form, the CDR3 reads TGTGCCAGCAGTGATAGGTTTACAGGCCTCTACGAGCAGTACTTC. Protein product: CASSDRFTGLYEQYF.

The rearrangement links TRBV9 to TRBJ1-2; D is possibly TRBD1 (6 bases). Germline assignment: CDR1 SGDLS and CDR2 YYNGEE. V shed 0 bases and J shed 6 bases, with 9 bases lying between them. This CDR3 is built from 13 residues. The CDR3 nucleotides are TGTGCCAGCAGCGTAGACAGGGCCCATGGCTACACCTTC. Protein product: CASSVDRAHGYTF.

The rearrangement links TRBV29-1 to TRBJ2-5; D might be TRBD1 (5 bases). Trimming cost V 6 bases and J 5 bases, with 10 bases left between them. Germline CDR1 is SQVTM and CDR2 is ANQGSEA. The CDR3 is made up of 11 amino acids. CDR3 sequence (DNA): TGCAGCGTCCAGGGTATCGAGACCCAGTACTTC. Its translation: CSVQGIETQYF. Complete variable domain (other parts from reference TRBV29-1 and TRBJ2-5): SAVISQKPSRDICQRGTSLTIQCQVDSQVTMMFWYRQQPGQSLTLIATANQGSEATYESGFVIDKFPISRPNLTFSTLTVSNMSPEDSSIYLCSVQGIETQYFGPGTRLLVL.

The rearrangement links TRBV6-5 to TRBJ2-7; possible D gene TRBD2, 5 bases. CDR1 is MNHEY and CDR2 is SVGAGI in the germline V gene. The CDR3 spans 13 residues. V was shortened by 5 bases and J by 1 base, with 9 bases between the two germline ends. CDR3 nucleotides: TGTGCCAGCAGTCTGACTAAATCCTACGAGCAGTACTTC. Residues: CASSLTKSYEQYF.

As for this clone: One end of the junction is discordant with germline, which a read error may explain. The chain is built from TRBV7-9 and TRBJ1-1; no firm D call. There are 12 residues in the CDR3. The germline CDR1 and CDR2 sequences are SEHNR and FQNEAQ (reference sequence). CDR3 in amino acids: CSSKRMNTEAFF. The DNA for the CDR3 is TGTTCCAGCAAGAGGATGAACACTGAAGCTTTCTTT.

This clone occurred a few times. Here the CDR3 reads CASSVGGTPGGNSPLHF. CDR3 nucleotides: TGTGCCAGCAGCGTCGGAGGGACCCCGGGGGGCAATTCACCCCTCCACTTT. The chain links TRBV9 to TRBJ1-6; possibly TRBD1 for D (6 bases). There are 17 residues in the CDR3. Trimming pared 2 bases from V and 7 bases from J, leaving 19 bases between. CDR1 and CDR2 (germline): SGDLS, YYNGEE.

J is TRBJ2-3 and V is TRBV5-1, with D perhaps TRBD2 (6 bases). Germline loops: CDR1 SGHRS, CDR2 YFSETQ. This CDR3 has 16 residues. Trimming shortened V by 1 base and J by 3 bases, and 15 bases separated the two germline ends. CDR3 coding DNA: TGCGCCAGCAGCTTGCAAGGGGAGGTCACGACAGATACGCAGTATTTT. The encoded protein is CASSLQGEVTTDTQYF.

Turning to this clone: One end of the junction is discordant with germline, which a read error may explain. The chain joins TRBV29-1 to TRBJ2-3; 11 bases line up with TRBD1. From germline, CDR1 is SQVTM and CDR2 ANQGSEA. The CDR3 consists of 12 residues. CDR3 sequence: CSGTGGVDTQYF. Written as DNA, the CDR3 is TGTTCGGGGACAGGGGGAGTAGATACGCAGTATTTT.